A single sample is the source of the 3 T cell receptor beta chains below, sequenced in a study of blood T cells in healthy people across ages. Together with a sample-barcoded 5' primer, a J-beta primer mix was included in a second PCR lasting about 7 to 11 cycles. TCRdb analysed the 5' RACE reads with MiXCR anew, one entry per CDR3 protein. The sample holds around 1.7 million distinct CDR3 sequences, approximately 28% seen once. Input material: blood. Source of these receptors: a woman aged 25 to 45 in good health.

This clonotype was counted many times. CDR3 sequence reads: CASSYGDSPSYEQYF. The DNA of the CDR3 is TGTGCCAGCAGTTACGGGGACAGCCCTTCCTACGAGCAGTACTTC. The rearrangement uses TRBV6-2 or TRBV6-3 and TRBJ2-7, with 7 bases identical to TRBD1. CDR1 MNHEY and CDR2 SVGEGT come from the germline V gene. Unmatched junction bases numbered 5, after V lost 2 bases and J lost 1 base. This CDR3 spans 15 amino acids.

The chain has TRBV5-1 and TRBJ2-1; 11 bases are a match to TRBD2. Germline values: CDR1 SGHRS, CDR2 YFSETQ. V was clipped by 4 bases and J by 3 bases; unmatched bases: 9. The CDR3 consists of 17 residues. CDR3 protein: CASSRGGLAGGYNEQFF. The CDR3 nucleotides read TGCGCCAGCAGCCGGGGCGGTCTAGCGGGGGGCTACAATGAGCAGTTCTTC.

V gene TRBV7-8 combines with J gene TRBJ1-5, with D possibly matching TRBD1 (5 bases). This CDR3 has 14 amino acids. The V gene's germline CDR1 is SGHVS and CDR2 FQNEAQ. Trimming took off 0 bases at V and 7 bases at J, with 10 bases between the two ends. CDR3 in DNA: TGTGCCAGCAGCTTAGCGTTGGGGACCCAGCCCCAGCATTTT. It specifies CASSLALGTQPQHF.